The clone carrying this T cell receptor beta chain was detected only a few times. The antigen remains unidentified. MiXCR, applied by TCRdb to the reads, yields one record per CDR3 protein. The table shows some 800,000 distinct CDR3 sequences, with about 31% occurring only once. The sample comes from a study of T cell repertoires in cytomegalovirus infection. Study overall: Well-studied HLA-B-restricted epitopes and recently identified HLA-C-restricted epitopes of CMV were both used in the study. Matching HLA type, along with CMV infection, was indicated by public TCR beta signatures. Study-wide results and caveats: Carriers of CMV and the relevant HLA type were discriminated by public TCR beta frequency. CMV-specific HLA-C-restricted TCR beta clonotypes dominated the ex vivo response.

With 0 bases removed from V and 0 bases from J, the gap between germline ends came to 9 bases. The CDR3 consists of 16 residues. Germline loops: CDR1 SGHTA, CDR2 FQGTGA. This TCR came from a human donor in good health (CMV status not recorded). Some clones in this sample may be carry-over from other donors' samples. The V gene is TRBV7-3, the J gene TRBJ2-1, with D perhaps TRBD1 (6 bases). This specimen consisted of cultured CD8+ T cells from PBMCs, obtained from culture after CMV antigen stimulation. CDR3 DNA sequence: TGTGCCAGCAGCTTAACCCGCAGGGGCTCCTACAATGAGCAGTTCTTC. As protein: CASSLTRRGSYNEQFF.